This section outlines one TCR beta chain sequence together with its context. What this receptor recognizes is not known. Qualities for individual bases were not recorded, and no much larger clone is one base off. The record originates from a study of T cell changes during pregnancy in multiple sclerosis (dated by TCRdb to about 2019). About the study as a whole: The study looked at changes in the T cell repertoire across pregnancy in women with multiple sclerosis.

Library method: the immunoSEQ multiplex PCR assay. TCRdb mirrors the immuneACCESS table, restricted to in-frame sequences. Some clones are absent from its copies; in checked studies, under half trace to an unresolved V gene, and the reason for the others is unknown. The table for this sample lists approximately 40,000 clones; roughly nine tenths of them were counted only once. The ten largest clonotypes hold about 0.51% of the sample. This sequence was found in a female donor with multiple sclerosis, enrolled in a pregnancy study. The sample consisted of CD4+ T cells from peripheral blood mononuclear cells, taken in the first trimester of pregnancy.

Here the CDR3 is given as CASSQDHNSQGTEAFF. The sequenced DNA: TGCGCCAGCAGCCAAGATCACAACTCTCAGGGCACTGAAGCTTTCTTT. The chain joins TRBV4-3 to TRBJ1-1, with a tentative D gene TRBD1 over 5 matching bases. V loses 0 bases, J loses 4 bases, and the germline ends lie 15 bases apart. The CDR3 has 16 amino acids, counting the end cysteine and phenylalanine. Of all the DNA, just the CDR3 is kept, 48 bases in frame from base 1. As encoded in the germline V gene, CDR1 is LGHNA while CDR2 is YSLEER.